The 4 T cell receptor beta chains below all came from one sample that was sequenced in a study of T cell responses to AZD1222 COVID-19 vaccine. Sequencing was performed with immunoSEQ multiplex PCR; in TCRdb, only in-frame clones are kept and a portion is missing. The sample shows some 170,000 clones, approximately 94% of them seen only once. This material consisted of peripheral blood, taken on day 0 of AZD1222 vaccination. The receptors come from an adult in good health.

As regards this clone: One junction end disagrees with the germline gene, perhaps due to a read error. The chain is built from TRBV19 and TRBJ2-7; 12 bases are a match to TRBD2. This CDR3 contains 14 residues. From germline, CDR1 is LNHDA and CDR2 SQIVND (reference sequence). CDR3 in amino acids: CASSRLAGVYGQYF. As DNA, the CDR3 is TGTGCCAGTAGTCGACTAGCGGGAGTCTACGGGCAGTACTTC.

The chain has TRBV5-1 and TRBJ2-7, with 8 positions matching TRBD2. Germline V CDR1 and CDR2: SGHRS, YFSETQ. After removal of 0 bases from V and 1 base from J, the junction contained 3 bases not matched to a gene. This CDR3 is 15 amino acids long. In DNA, the CDR3 is TGCGCCAGCAGCTTGGCGGGACTAGATTCCTACGAGCAGTACTTC. Translated, it gives CASSLAGLDSYEQYF.

The count of this clone is one. V and J are TRBV5-1 and TRBJ1-1, with D unclear. The V end lost 0 bases, the J end lost 4 bases, and 13 bases lay between the germline ends. Per germline, CDR1 SGHRS and CDR2 YFSETQ. This CDR3 has 15 amino acids. The CDR3 reads CASSLGGRVSTEAFF. The CDR3 coding sequence is TGCGCCAGCAGCTTGGGTGGGAGGGTATCCACTGAAGCTTTCTTT.

The chain is built from TRBV5-5 and TRBJ1-1; D is uncertain. Germline assignment: CDR1 SGHKS and CDR2 YYEKEE (reference sequence). V lost 0 bases and J lost 9, with 15 bases in between. CDR3 length: 14 residues. In nucleotides, the CDR3 is TGTGCCAGCAGCTTGGTCATTAGTCAAGGGAAAGCTTTCTTT. This codes for CASSLVISQGKAFF. The full variable domain, its missing parts supplied by reference TRBV5-5 and TRBJ1-1, is DAGVTQSPTHLIKTRGQQVTLRCSPISGHKSVSWYQQVLGQGPQFIFQYYEKEERGRGNFPDRFSARQFPNYSSELNVNALLLGDSALYLCASSLVISQGKAFFGQGTRLTVV.